This entry features one TCR beta chain sequence. This entry comes from a study of control samples from healthy donors and cancer patients. The CDR3 loop spans 14 amino acids. Clones were sequenced by immunoSEQ multiplex PCR, and TCRdb holds only the in-frame ones, with some missing. The sample carries 100,000 to 150,000 clones, roughly 90% recorded once. The sample consisted of blood. The rearrangement joins TRBV21-1 to TRBJ1-6. TRBV21-1 is deemed a pseudogene. The receptor comes from a woman in her forties or fifties in good health. The CDR3 nucleotides read TGTGCCAGCAGAGGGACTGCCTATAATTCACCCCTCCACTTT. This sequence encodes CASRGTAYNSPLHF.